Below, one T cell receptor beta chain is given with its context. The table lists this clone with many counts. Its recognized antigen is unknown. Per-base quality was not reported, and no clone a single base away is much larger than it. The data belong to a study of metastatic and nonmetastatic thyroid tumors (dated by TCRdb to the early 2020s). With regard to the full study: For patients with malignant and with benign thyroid disease, the researchers compared repertoires between peripheral blood samples and tumor or nodule tissue samples.

None of the patients had been given any treatment before thyroid surgery. The study retrospectively analysed patient clinical samples collected from the early 2010s to the late 2010s using T-cell receptor beta sequencing. The paper's findings and limits, for the study overall: In both blood and tumor samples, malignant tumors were reported to have significantly higher TCR beta diversity than benign nodules.

The CDR3 holds 16 amino acids from the cysteine to the phenylalanine. CDR3 DNA is the only sequence kept; it has 48 bases, read in frame from the first base. As encoded in the germline V gene, CDR1 is SGHRS while CDR2 is YFSETQ. The V end gives up 5 bases and the J end 7 bases, leaving 6 bases in the junction not matched to a gene. The method behind the library was PCR. Instrument on record: Illumina HiSeq 4000. High-throughput sequencing was used to profile the CDR3 region of the TCR beta-chain in every patient. Per the authors' processing: The researchers built a classifier to tell apart papillary thyroid cancer patients with distant metastasis, based on CDR3 differences among clinicopathological groups. To measure repertoire diversity the researchers used the Shannon index, while the Morisita-Horn index served to gauge how similar the tumor and blood repertoires were. TCRdb trimmed the raw reads at Q25, called clones with MiXCR and kept productive beta chains. TCRdb, not the original authors, processed these V and J calls. The table for this sample lists about 85,000 clones; around 7.8% of them were counted only once. Approximately 10% of the sample lies in the top ten.

The specimen was blood. This TCR was sampled from a female donor with papillary thyroid cancer or a benign thyroid nodule (not recorded which). Some clones in this sample may be carry-over from other donors' samples. The chain is assembled from TRBV5-1 and TRBJ2-1; 16 bases in the junction line up with TRBD2. The sequenced DNA: TGCGCCAGCAGACAGGGACTAGCGGGGGGGCAAAATGAGCAGTTCTTC. Translated, this gives CASRQGLAGGQNEQFF.